A selection of T cell receptor beta chains follows, all from one sample in a study of spatial heterogeneity in lung cancer. TCRdb itself ran the 5' RACE reads through MiXCR, one entry per CDR3 protein. The sample yields approximately 66,000 distinct CDR3 sequences, under 7.5% seen once. The input for sequencing was PBMCs, taken at surgery. The receptors here all came from a female donor with early-stage non-small cell lung cancer. Both conserved end residues are part of each CDR3. Fields, in order: CDR3 protein, CDR3 DNA, D gene, J gene, V gene, clone size. A D gene is named only where the DNA matches it firmly. Not every row has a clone size; where given, it reads once, few, many or a size class.

CDR3 protein: CASSLEDRGSPLHF
CDR3 DNA: TGTGCCAGCAGCTTAGAGGACAGGGGGTCACCCCTCCACTTT
D gene: TRBD1
J gene: TRBJ1-6
V gene: TRBV7-9
clone size: NA

CDR3 protein: CASLGAHNEQFF
CDR3 DNA: TGTGCCAGCCTGGGGGCTCACAATGAGCAGTTCTTC
D gene: NA
J gene: TRBJ2-1
V gene: TRBV28
clone size: NA

CDR3 protein: CASSINRVGPNTEAFF
CDR3 DNA: TGTGCCAGTAGTATCAACAGGGTGGGCCCCAACACTGAAGCTTTCTTT
D gene: NA
J gene: TRBJ1-1
V gene: TRBV19
clone size: few

CDR3 protein: CASSRWGSGDNEQFF
CDR3 DNA: TGTGCCAGCAGCCGCTGGGGTAGCGGGGACAATGAGCAGTTCTTC
D gene: TRBD2
J gene: TRBJ2-1
V gene: TRBV28
clone size: many

CDR3 protein: CASSLAQLHQPQHF
CDR3 DNA: TGCGCCAGCAGCTTGGCACAGCTCCATCAGCCCCAGCATTTT
D gene: NA
J gene: TRBJ1-5
V gene: TRBV5-1
clone size: many

CDR3 protein: CAGSDFGSGNTIYF
CDR3 DNA: TGTGCCGGCAGTGACTTTGGCTCTGGAAACACCATATATTTT
D gene: NA
J gene: TRBJ1-3
V gene: TRBV25-1
clone size: NA

CDR3 protein: CASSLGDRDSEKLFF
CDR3 DNA: TGCGCCAGCAGCTTGGGGGACAGGGACAGCGAAAAACTGTTTTTT
D gene: TRBD1
J gene: TRBJ1-4
V gene: TRBV5-1
clone size: many

CDR3 protein: CSVGGSVSSYNEQFF
CDR3 DNA: TGCAGCGTGGGGGGGAGTGTGAGCTCCTACAATGAGCAGTTCTTC
D gene: TRBD2
J gene: TRBJ2-1
V gene: TRBV29-1
clone size: NA

CDR3 protein: CASSFTGGFKDTQYF
CDR3 DNA: TGTGCCAGCAGCTTCACGGGAGGGTTCAAAGATACGCAGTATTTT
D gene: TRBD2
J gene: TRBJ2-3
V gene: TRBV11-2
clone size: many

CDR3 protein: CASSKDRVYTDTQYF
CDR3 DNA: TGTGCCAGCAGTAAGGACAGGGTGTACACAGATACGCAGTATTTT
D gene: TRBD1
J gene: TRBJ2-3
V gene: TRBV28
clone size: many

CDR3 protein: CSVDNRRDTQYF
CDR3 DNA: TGCAGCGTTGATAACCGACGAGATACGCAGTATTTT
D gene: NA
J gene: TRBJ2-3
V gene: TRBV29-1
clone size: many

CDR3 protein: CSASSGQSSTDTQYF
CDR3 DNA: TGCAGTGCTAGCAGTGGACAGTCTAGCACAGATACGCAGTATTTT
D gene: NA
J gene: TRBJ2-3
V gene: TRBV20-1
clone size: few

CDR3 protein: CASSLRREKLFF
CDR3 DNA: TGTGCCAGCAGTTTGAGAAGAGAAAAACTGTTTTTT
D gene: NA
J gene: TRBJ1-4
V gene: TRBV28
clone size: many

CDR3 protein: CAFQQGQETQYF
CDR3 DNA: TGTGCCTTTCAACAGGGCCAAGAGACCCAGTACTTC
D gene: NA
J gene: TRBJ2-5
V gene: TRBV30
clone size: many

CDR3 protein: CASSPGPQENIQYF
CDR3 DNA: TGTGCCAGCTCACCCGGACCTCAGGAAAACATTCAGTACTTC
D gene: NA
J gene: TRBJ2-4
V gene: TRBV18
clone size: many

CDR3 protein: CASSFGQRSYEQYF
CDR3 DNA: TGTGCCAGCAGTTTCGGGCAGAGGTCCTACGAGCAGTACTTC
D gene: NA
J gene: TRBJ2-7
V gene: TRBV28
clone size: medium-sized

CDR3 protein: CSHGTGYGYTF
CDR3 DNA: TGCAGTCACGGGACGGGATATGGCTACACCTTC
D gene: NA
J gene: TRBJ1-2
V gene: TRBV29-1
clone size: NA

CDR3 protein: CASRSLSGSGDTGELFF
CDR3 DNA: TGTGCCAGCAGGTCCCTTAGCGGGAGCGGAGACACCGGGGAGCTGTTTTTT
D gene: TRBD2
J gene: TRBJ2-2
V gene: TRBV6-5
clone size: many

CDR3 protein: CASSPRQGSSTEAFF
CDR3 DNA: TGTGCCAGCAGCCCTAGACAGGGGTCGAGCACTGAAGCTTTCTTT
D gene: TRBD1
J gene: TRBJ1-1
V gene: TRBV7-2
clone size: many

CDR3 protein: CASRGTSYNEQFF
CDR3 DNA: TGTGCCAGCAGAGGGACTAGCTACAATGAGCAGTTCTTC
D gene: TRBD2
J gene: TRBJ2-1
V gene: TRBV6-5
clone size: few

CDR3 protein: CASSHEGTSGGINEQFF
CDR3 DNA: TGCGCCAGCAGCCACGAAGGGACTAGCGGGGGAATAAATGAGCAGTTCTTC
D gene: TRBD2
J gene: TRBJ2-1
V gene: TRBV4-1
clone size: few

CDR3 protein: CAISERTDTQYF
CDR3 DNA: TGTGCCATCAGTGAGAGGACAGATACGCAGTATTTT
D gene: NA
J gene: TRBJ2-3
V gene: TRBV10-3
clone size: many

CDR3 protein: CASSHSTGAQETQYF
CDR3 DNA: TGTGCCAGCAGCCACTCGACAGGCGCTCAAGAGACCCAGTACTTC
D gene: NA
J gene: TRBJ2-5
V gene: TRBV7-9
clone size: few

CDR3 protein: CASSPGGGIPDTQYF
CDR3 DNA: TGTGCCAGCAGCCCAGGCGGAGGTATTCCAGATACGCAGTATTTT
D gene: NA
J gene: TRBJ2-3
V gene: TRBV9
clone size: few

CDR3 protein: CASSFRSPLHF
CDR3 DNA: TGTGCCAGCAGTTTTCGGTCACCCCTCCACTTT
D gene: NA
J gene: TRBJ1-6
V gene: TRBV28
clone size: many

CDR3 protein: CASSLISRGYSPLHF
CDR3 DNA: TGTGCCAGCAGTTTGATATCCAGGGGATACTCACCCCTCCACTTT
D gene: NA
J gene: TRBJ1-6
V gene: TRBV28
clone size: many

CDR3 protein: CASSLDTTNTGELFF
CDR3 DNA: TGCGCCAGCAGCTTGGACACTACGAACACCGGGGAGCTGTTTTTT
D gene: NA
J gene: TRBJ2-2
V gene: TRBV5-1
clone size: many

CDR3 protein: CASSVADRYPLDEQFF
CDR3 DNA: TGTGCCAGCAGCGTAGCCGACAGGTACCCCTTGGATGAGCAGTTCTTC
D gene: NA
J gene: TRBJ2-1
V gene: TRBV9
clone size: many

CDR3 protein: CASSQDRRLAHYNEQFF
CDR3 DNA: TGTGCCAGCAGCCAAGATCGTCGGCTAGCGCATTACAATGAGCAGTTCTTC
D gene: NA
J gene: TRBJ2-1
V gene: TRBV14
clone size: many

CDR3 protein: CASSFKQGASGKLFF
CDR3 DNA: TGTGCCAGCAGTTTCAAACAGGGGGCTTCGGGGAAACTGTTTTTT
D gene: TRBD1
J gene: TRBJ1-4
V gene: TRBV6-5
clone size: NA

CDR3 protein: CASSQERTGGNSPLHF
CDR3 DNA: TGCGCCAGCAGCCAAGAAAGGACAGGGGGTAATTCACCCCTCCACTTT
D gene: TRBD1
J gene: TRBJ1-6
V gene: TRBV4-1
clone size: many

CDR3 protein: CASSRDKLSTNEKLFF
CDR3 DNA: TGTGCCAGCAGCAGGGACAAGCTCTCAACTAATGAAAAACTGTTTTTT
D gene: NA
J gene: TRBJ1-4
V gene: TRBV3-1
clone size: many

CDR3 protein: CASSLTYRVGEQFF
CDR3 DNA: TGTGCCAGCAGCTTAACCTACAGGGTTGGTGAGCAGTTCTTC
D gene: NA
J gene: TRBJ2-1
V gene: TRBV7-9
clone size: NA

CDR3 protein: CASSKRDYLINEQFF
CDR3 DNA: TGTGCCAGCAGTAAGAGGGACTACCTAATTAATGAGCAGTTCTTC
D gene: TRBD2
J gene: TRBJ2-1
V gene: TRBV9
clone size: NA

CDR3 protein: CASSLQGVAGNTIYF
CDR3 DNA: TGCGCCAGCAGCTTGCAAGGAGTAGCTGGAAACACCATATATTTT
D gene: NA
J gene: TRBJ1-3
V gene: TRBV5-1
clone size: many

CDR3 protein: CASSVGASTDTQYF
CDR3 DNA: TGTGCCAGCAGCGTAGGAGCGAGCACAGATACGCAGTATTTT
D gene: NA
J gene: TRBJ2-3
V gene: TRBV9
clone size: few

CDR3 protein: CASSMEEAGRNDEQFF
CDR3 DNA: TGTGCCAGTAGTATGGAGGAGGCGGGACGAAACGATGAGCAGTTCTTC
D gene: NA
J gene: TRBJ2-1
V gene: TRBV19
clone size: many

CDR3 protein: CASSLGAGRIYEQYF
CDR3 DNA: TGTGCCAGCAGCTTAGGCGCGGGGCGCATCTACGAGCAGTACTTC
D gene: NA
J gene: TRBJ2-7
V gene: TRBV7-6
clone size: many

CDR3 protein: CASSLAAGREQFF
CDR3 DNA: TGTGCTAGCAGCTTAGCGGCAGGGAGGGAGCAGTTCTTC
D gene: NA
J gene: TRBJ2-1
V gene: TRBV7-7
clone size: NA

CDR3 protein: CASRAGPHTEAFF
CDR3 DNA: TGTGCCAGCAGAGCAGGGCCGCACACTGAAGCTTTCTTT
D gene: NA
J gene: TRBJ1-1
V gene: TRBV6-5
clone size: NA

CDR3 protein: CASAGAGGFEKLFF
CDR3 DNA: TGTGCCAGCGCGGGGGCAGGGGGCTTTGAAAAACTGTTTTTT
D gene: TRBD1
J gene: TRBJ1-4
V gene: TRBV9
clone size: NA

CDR3 protein: CASSRRGGNSNQPQHF
CDR3 DNA: TGTGCCAGCAGCCGTCGAGGGGGAAACAGCAATCAGCCCCAGCATTTT
D gene: NA
J gene: TRBJ1-5
V gene: TRBV12-3/TRBV12-4
clone size: NA

CDR3 protein: CASSRDREEKLFF
CDR3 DNA: TGTGCCAGCAGTAGGGATAGAGAGGAAAAACTGTTTTTT
D gene: NA
J gene: TRBJ1-4
V gene: TRBV6-5
clone size: many

CDR3 protein: CASSWEAEKLFF
CDR3 DNA: TGTGCCAGCAGTTGGGAGGCTGAAAAACTGTTTTTT
D gene: NA
J gene: TRBJ1-4
V gene: TRBV2
clone size: NA

CDR3 protein: CASSLGLAGLQETQYF
CDR3 DNA: TGTGCCAGCAGCCTGGGACTAGCGGGACTACAAGAGACCCAGTACTTC
D gene: TRBD2
J gene: TRBJ2-5
V gene: TRBV7-8
clone size: many

CDR3 protein: CASRGPNTEAFF
CDR3 DNA: TGTGCCAGCAGGGGACCGAACACTGAAGCTTTCTTT
D gene: NA
J gene: TRBJ1-1
V gene: TRBV28
clone size: NA

CDR3 protein: CASNLPGTDEAFF
CDR3 DNA: TGTGCCAGCAATCTCCCCGGGACAGATGAAGCTTTCTTT
D gene: TRBD1
J gene: TRBJ1-1
V gene: TRBV12-3/TRBV12-4
clone size: NA

CDR3 protein: CASSYSTGGQETQYF
CDR3 DNA: TGTGCCAGCAGTTACTCGACTGGGGGGCAAGAGACCCAGTACTTC
D gene: NA
J gene: TRBJ2-5
V gene: TRBV6-6
clone size: NA

CDR3 protein: CASSRGVAGADTQYF
CDR3 DNA: TGTGCCAGCAGCCGCGGGGTAGCGGGGGCAGATACGCAGTATTTT
D gene: TRBD2
J gene: TRBJ2-3
V gene: TRBV3-1
clone size: many

CDR3 protein: CASSSTGTGLIF
CDR3 DNA: TGTGCCAGCAGTTCGACCGGGACAGGGTTAATCTTC
D gene: TRBD1
J gene: TRBJ2-1
V gene: TRBV28
clone size: many

CDR3 protein: CASSLNWTETPSNQPQHF
CDR3 DNA: TGCGCCAGCAGCTTGAATTGGACGGAGACCCCTAGCAATCAGCCCCAGCATTTT
D gene: NA
J gene: TRBJ1-5
V gene: TRBV5-1
clone size: many

CDR3 protein: CASSAQSSEQYF
CDR3 DNA: TGTGCCAGCAGCGCCCAGTCCTCCGAGCAGTACTTC
D gene: NA
J gene: TRBJ2-7
V gene: TRBV7-9
clone size: few

CDR3 protein: CASTSAQGARGTEAFF
CDR3 DNA: TGTGCCAGCACCTCGGCACAGGGGGCCCGGGGGACTGAAGCTTTCTTT
D gene: TRBD1
J gene: TRBJ1-1
V gene: TRBV7-9
clone size: few

CDR3 protein: CASSQGTSGAYEQYF
CDR3 DNA: TGTGCCAGCAGCCAGGGTACTAGCGGAGCCTACGAGCAGTACTTC
D gene: TRBD2
J gene: TRBJ2-7
V gene: TRBV4-2
clone size: many

CDR3 protein: CASSISASVTGELFF
CDR3 DNA: TGTGCCAGTAGTATATCTGCTAGCGTCACCGGGGAGCTGTTTTTT
D gene: NA
J gene: TRBJ2-2
V gene: TRBV19
clone size: few

CDR3 protein: CASGSMRERTDTQYF
CDR3 DNA: TGTGCCAGCGGATCAATGAGGGAACGCACAGATACGCAGTATTTT
D gene: NA
J gene: TRBJ2-3
V gene: TRBV7-2
clone size: many

CDR3 protein: CAITTGTLYGYTF
CDR3 DNA: TGTGCCATCACTACCGGGACCCTCTATGGCTACACCTTC
D gene: NA
J gene: TRBJ1-2
V gene: TRBV10-3
clone size: many

CDR3 protein: CASRRTGRSNQPQHF
CDR3 DNA: TGTGCCAGCAGGCGGACAGGGCGCAGCAATCAGCCCCAGCATTTT
D gene: TRBD1
J gene: TRBJ1-5
V gene: TRBV12-3/TRBV12-4
clone size: few